This T cell receptor beta chain was recovered during a study of shared clonotypes between healthy human individuals. The CDR3 runs to 16 residues. In germline, CDR1 is SGHRS, CDR2 YFSETQ. Trimming left V 0 bases short and J 5 bases short, with 17 bases between. About this clone itself: Its cognate antigen is unknown.

Generated by immunoSEQ multiplex PCR, the TCRdb table keeps only in-frame clones and is missing some. In the table there are 1.4 million or so clones, about 98.5% of which are singletons. Study-wide results and limits: Roughly 5% of naive CD4 clonotypes were common to a few donors.

The rearrangement links TRBV5-1 to TRBJ2-5; D perhaps matches TRBD1 (5 bases). This clonotype was sampled from a man aged 25-45 years in good health. The sample consisted of naive CD4+ T cells sorted from blood. As for subset: CD45RA+ positively selected. CDR3 amino acids: CASSLGGGAARETQYF. The CDR3 DNA sequence: TGCGCCAGCAGCTTGGGGGGCGGTGCCGCAAGGGAGACCCAGTACTTC.